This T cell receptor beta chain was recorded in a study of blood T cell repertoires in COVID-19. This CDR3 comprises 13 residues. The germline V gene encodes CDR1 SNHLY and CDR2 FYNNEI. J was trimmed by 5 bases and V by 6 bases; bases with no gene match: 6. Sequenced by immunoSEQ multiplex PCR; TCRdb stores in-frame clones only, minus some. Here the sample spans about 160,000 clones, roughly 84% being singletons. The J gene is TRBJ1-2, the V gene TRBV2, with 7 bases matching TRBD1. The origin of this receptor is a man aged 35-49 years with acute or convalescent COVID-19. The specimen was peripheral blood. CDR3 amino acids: CASSGDREYGYTF. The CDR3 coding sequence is TGTGCCAGCAGCGGAGACAGGGAATATGGCTACACCTTC.